The rows below give T cell receptor beta chains drawn from one sample of a study of blood T cell repertoires in COVID-19. Clones were sequenced by immunoSEQ multiplex PCR, and TCRdb holds only the in-frame ones, with some missing. The sample consists of under 250,000 clones, more than 65% of them appearing once. The sequenced sample was peripheral blood. The receptors here all came from a man aged 45-60 years with active or convalescent COVID-19. Both conserved end residues are part of each CDR3. Each record gives: D gene, J gene, V gene, CDR3 protein. A D gene is named only where the DNA matches it firmly.

D gene: -; J gene: TRBJ2-2; V gene: TRBV7-8; CDR3 protein: CASSLWRQVNTGELFF
D gene: -; J gene: TRBJ1-6; V gene: TRBV5-6; CDR3 protein: CASSLAAATLHF
D gene: -; J gene: TRBJ1-5; V gene: TRBV6-5; CDR3 protein: CASSPRLAGQPQHF
D gene: -; J gene: TRBJ1-1; V gene: TRBV5-5; CDR3 protein: CASSLQGKTEAFF
D gene: TRBD1; J gene: TRBJ2-1; V gene: TRBV15; CDR3 protein: CATSSWDRDDNEQFF
D gene: TRBD1; J gene: TRBJ1-2; V gene: TRBV12-3/TRBV12-4; CDR3 protein: CASSRQGAGGYTF
D gene: TRBD1; J gene: TRBJ2-5; V gene: TRBV27; CDR3 protein: CASSFGQGKKTQYF
D gene: -; J gene: TRBJ1-4; V gene: TRBV11-2; CDR3 protein: CASSFGGVGGEKLFF
D gene: -; J gene: TRBJ2-6; V gene: TRBV6-5; CDR3 protein: CASRSLGANVLTF
D gene: -; J gene: TRBJ2-1; V gene: TRBV27; CDR3 protein: CASSFAGTEQFF
D gene: -; J gene: TRBJ2-2; V gene: TRBV6-5; CDR3 protein: CASRTTNTGELFF
D gene: TRBD1; J gene: TRBJ1-2; V gene: TRBV5-1; CDR3 protein: CASSTDRTNYGYTF
D gene: -; J gene: TRBJ1-4; V gene: TRBV30; CDR3 protein: CAGGTNEKLFF
D gene: -; J gene: TRBJ2-7; V gene: TRBV12-3/TRBV12-4; CDR3 protein: CASSFYYEQYF
D gene: -; J gene: TRBJ2-7; V gene: TRBV5-4; CDR3 protein: CASSQQHFSYEQYF
D gene: -; J gene: TRBJ2-7; V gene: TRBV6-5; CDR3 protein: CASSRGGYEQYF
D gene: TRBD1; J gene: TRBJ1-3; V gene: TRBV5-6; CDR3 protein: CASSLGQGDKDF
D gene: -; J gene: TRBJ2-6; V gene: TRBV4-3; CDR3 protein: CASSQSGLSGANVLTF
D gene: TRBD2; J gene: TRBJ2-3; V gene: TRBV6-1; CDR3 protein: CASSEGLAGGTDTQYF
D gene: -; J gene: TRBJ2-1; V gene: TRBV12-3/TRBV12-4; CDR3 protein: CASSLGSEQFF
D gene: TRBD1; J gene: TRBJ1-5; V gene: TRBV27; CDR3 protein: CASRPGQGNNQPQHF
D gene: -; J gene: TRBJ2-7; V gene: TRBV7-3; CDR3 protein: CASSAKRLGRYSYEQYF
D gene: -; J gene: TRBJ1-2; V gene: TRBV19; CDR3 protein: CASEWGAYGYTF
D gene: -; J gene: TRBJ1-1; V gene: TRBV10-3; CDR3 protein: CAIQVEGDTEAFF
D gene: -; J gene: TRBJ2-3; V gene: TRBV19; CDR3 protein: CASSSTGHSTDTQYF
D gene: TRBD1; J gene: TRBJ1-2; V gene: TRBV15; CDR3 protein: CATSRERTGRGYTF
D gene: TRBD2; J gene: TRBJ2-1; V gene: TRBV5-6; CDR3 protein: CASSLVAGGEQFF
D gene: -; J gene: TRBJ1-6; V gene: TRBV5-1; CDR3 protein: CASSGALGYNSPLHF
D gene: -; J gene: TRBJ1-1; V gene: TRBV1; CDR3 protein: CTSSQPSDRVNTEAFF
D gene: -; J gene: TRBJ1-3; V gene: TRBV5-1; CDR3 protein: CASSLDSGRNTIYF
D gene: -; J gene: TRBJ2-7; V gene: TRBV20-1; CDR3 protein: CSARRRVRYF
D gene: TRBD2; J gene: TRBJ2-1; V gene: TRBV5-4; CDR3 protein: CASSPGLAGGPEHEQFF
D gene: -; J gene: TRBJ1-4; V gene: TRBV13; CDR3 protein: CASSLGLGARLFF
D gene: -; J gene: TRBJ2-3; V gene: TRBV24-1; CDR3 protein: CATSDIGTRDTQYF
D gene: TRBD1; J gene: TRBJ1-4; V gene: TRBV7-2; CDR3 protein: CASSPRQGPNEKLFF
D gene: -; J gene: TRBJ2-7; V gene: TRBV5-1; CDR3 protein: CASSLGGHEQYF